This T cell receptor (beta chain) was captured by sequencing in a study of blood T cell repertoires in COVID-19. Turning to the study itself: The samples span acute and convalescent COVID-19 from the United States, Italy and Spain.

In Seattle, patients joined the study during active infection and were tracked longitudinally. This clone was detected only once. Per germline, CDR1 MNHEY and CDR2 SVGEGT. The trim removed 6 bases at V and 0 bases at J, leaving 7 bases unmatched. This CDR3 spans 17 amino acids. Methods used by the authors: How many nucleated cells were present was estimated from reference gene primer amplification. Sequencing was performed with immunoSEQ multiplex PCR; in TCRdb, only in-frame clones are kept and a portion is missing. Clone size and the V and J calls come from that table; the DNA yielded D and trimming. The profile shows a few hundred thousand clones, 86% of them singletons.

The TCR sequence derives from a woman aged 55-69 years with COVID-19, enrolled during active disease. The chain has TRBV6-2 or TRBV6-3 and TRBJ2-1; TRBD2 aligns across 11 bases. The sample comprised peripheral blood. CDR3 sequence (DNA): TGTGCCAGCAGCCGACTAGCGGGGAGGAGCTCCTACAATGAGCAGTTCTTC. Translating it yields CASSRLAGRSSYNEQFF.